This TCR beta chain stems from a study of blood T cell repertoires in COVID-19. In the study overall: The analysed material was cDNA or gDNA that came from T cells, B-cell-depleted T cells, or PBMCs.

Original handling: How many nucleated cells were present was estimated from reference gene primer amplification. Clones were read by immunoSEQ multiplex PCR, and TCRdb kept only the in-frame ones, dropping some. V and J calls and clone size are as listed in that table; D and trimming were resolved from the DNA. The repertoire holds fewer than 200,000 clones, with 80% to 90% as singletons. The CDR3 consists of 13 residues. Trimming removed 2 bases from V and 2 bases from J, with 6 bases in between. CDR1 MNHEY and CDR2 SVGEGT come from the germline V gene. Material for sequencing was peripheral blood. The chain recombines TRBV6-2 or TRBV6-3 with TRBJ1-1; D gene unclear. The TCR sequence derives from a man aged 50-60 years with active or convalescent COVID-19. The CDR3 spells CASSYKANTEAFF. The CDR3 nucleotides are TGTGCCAGCAGTTACAAAGCAAACACTGAAGCTTTCTTT.